This T cell receptor (beta chain) was identified in a study of T-cell memory formation after mild COVID-19. The wider study: Among the donors, TCR clusters were largely specific to each donor. Study-level points and caveats: Clones shrinking from day 15 to 85 showed even CD4/CD8 mixes; later expanders tilted CD4+. Contracting CD4+ clones were located mainly in CM and EM, and CD8+ clones in EMRA. Researchers could not confirm that second-wave clones peaking on day 37 targeted SARS-CoV-2.

The ends were cut back, 4 bases at V and 2 bases at J, with 11 bases in the middle. Germline V gene data show CDR1 as MNHNS and CDR2 as SASEGT. The CDR3 is 14 amino acids. This clonotype showed up many times. What it binds is not known. TCRdb passed the 5' RACE reads through MiXCR, listing each CDR3 protein once. Among 550,000 to 600,000 distinct CDR3 sequences listed, about 20% were seen once. The sequencing sample was made of PBMCs or a T cell subset sorted from them (not recorded which). The V gene is TRBV6-1, the J gene TRBJ2-5; TRBD2 is a possible D gene (5 bases). The receptor was derived from an adult woman who had mild COVID-19 (a few samples of this study predate the infection). Cell type and time point are not known. The CDR3 DNA follows: TGTGCCAGCAGTGCCTCGACGGGACAAGAGACCCAGTACTTC. The encoded protein is CASSASTGQETQYF.